The T cell receptor beta chain under discussion was sequenced for a study of blood T cells in healthy people across ages. Background on the study: Capture via template switching afforded approximately one barcoded beta molecule per two T cells. Findings and caveats of the study: Changes seen in expanded clonotypes were possibly confounded by donor CMV status left unknown.

The CDR3 has 15 residues. The junction had 2 bases not matched to a gene; V was cut back by 2 bases and J by 1 base. Germline V gives CDR1 LGHDT, CDR2 YNNKEL (reference sequence). Sample-barcoded 5' priming and a J-beta primer mix drove a second PCR of roughly 6 to 12 cycles. Each cDNA molecule carried a tag from a template-switch adaptor that contained 12 random nucleotides. Each CDR3 protein is one row after TCRdb ran MiXCR on the 5' RACE reads. The profile covers roughly 790,000 distinct CDR3 sequences, with 40% to 45% appearing a single time and roughly 19% taken by the ten largest. A remark on this clonotype: The target antigen is unknown.

Every donor provided ten milliliters of peripheral blood. Material: blood. The rearrangement uses TRBV3-1 and TRBJ2-3; 8 nucleotides line up with TRBD2. The receptor's source is an older woman in good health. DNA of the CDR3: TGTGCCAGCAGCCAAAATAGCGGGGGCACAGATACGCAGTATTTT. Its protein product is CASSQNSGGTDTQYF.